This is a list of T cell receptor beta chains from one sample in a study of neurological immune-mediated disorders. Using its own MiXCR run on the 5' RACE reads, TCRdb lists one record per CDR3 protein. The sample has roughly 50,000 distinct CDR3 sequences, approximately 15% seen once. Sequenced input: PBMCs. These receptors were collected from a man aged 60 to 69 in good health. Each CDR3 is given with its conserved first and last residue. D genes are given only for firm matches. Some rows mark clone size as missing; the rest say once, few, many or name a class of expanded clone.

d_call	clone_size	v_call	cdr3_length	j_call	cdr3_aa	cdr3_nt
NA	many	TRBV2	15	TRBJ2-7	CASSESPGRAWEQYF	TGTGCCAGCAGTGAATCCCCAGGCAGGGCGTGGGAGCAGTACTTC
TRBD1	many	TRBV28	17	TRBJ2-2	CASSPTGTGVNTGELFF	TGTGCCAGCAGTCCTACCGGGACAGGGGTTAACACCGGGGAGCTGTTTTTT
NA	NA	TRBV6-1	15	TRBJ1-2	CASSEAPRGLNGYTF	TGTGCCAGCAGTGAAGCCCCACGAGGTTTAAATGGCTACACCTTC
TRBD1	many	TRBV5-1	14	TRBJ1-5	CASSLSGQGQPQHF	TGCGCCAGCAGCTTGTCGGGACAGGGGCAGCCCCAGCATTTT
TRBD2	many	TRBV20-1	18	TRBJ2-1	CSARDSTGRVRPYNEQFF	TGCAGTGCTAGAGACTCTACGGGGAGGGTGAGACCCTACAATGAGCAGTTCTTC
NA	many	TRBV20-1	15	TRBJ2-2	CSASRDSFGTGELFF	TGCAGTGCTAGCAGGGACTCCTTCGGCACCGGGGAGCTGTTTTTT
NA	many	TRBV5-1	13	TRBJ2-1	CASSVSVGREEFF	TGCGCCAGCAGCGTCTCCGTAGGCAGGGAGGAGTTCTTC
NA	many	TRBV20-1	13	TRBJ2-4	CSAIEGAKNIQYF	TGCAGTGCAATCGAAGGGGCCAAAAACATTCAGTACTTC
NA	NA	TRBV28	15	TRBJ2-3	CASSLSGGGTDTQYF	TGTGCCAGCAGTTTGAGCGGCGGGGGCACAGATACGCAGTATTTT
NA	many	TRBV6-1	13	TRBJ2-5	CASSSGEKETQYF	TGTGCCAGCAGTTCGGGTGAAAAAGAGACCCAGTACTTC
TRBD2	many	TRBV27	15	TRBJ2-7	CASSNGAGGAYEQYF	TGTGCCAGCAGCAATGGAGCGGGAGGGGCCTACGAGCAGTACTTC
NA	many	TRBV11-2	17	TRBJ1-2	CASSLASLGVGADGYTF	TGTGCCAGCAGCTTAGCCTCTCTCGGGGTTGGGGCGGATGGCTACACCTTC
TRBD1	many	TRBV7-9	14	TRBJ1-5	CASTSGTGDQPQHF	TGTGCCAGCACCTCCGGGACAGGGGATCAGCCCCAGCATTTT
TRBD1	many	TRBV20-1	13	TRBJ2-2	CSAFDGDREELFF	TGCAGTGCTTTCGACGGGGACAGGGAGGAGCTGTTTTTT
TRBD2	many	TRBV6-5	17	TRBJ2-1	CASRTPLLAGPYNEQFF	TGTGCCAGCAGAACACCCCTTCTAGCGGGGCCTTACAATGAGCAGTTCTTC
NA	many	TRBV6-5	13	TRBJ2-3	CASRQGRTDTQYF	TGTGCCAGCAGACAGGGCCGGACAGATACGCAGTATTTT